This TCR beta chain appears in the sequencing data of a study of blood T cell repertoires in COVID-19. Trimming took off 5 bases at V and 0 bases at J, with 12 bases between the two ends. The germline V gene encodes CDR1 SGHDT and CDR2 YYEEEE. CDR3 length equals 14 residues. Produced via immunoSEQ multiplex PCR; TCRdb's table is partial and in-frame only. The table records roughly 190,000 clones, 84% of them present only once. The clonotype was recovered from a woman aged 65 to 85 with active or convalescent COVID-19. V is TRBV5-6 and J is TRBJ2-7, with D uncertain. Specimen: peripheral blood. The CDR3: CASRPYWSSYEQYF. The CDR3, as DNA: TGTGCCAGCAGACCCTACTGGAGCTCCTACGAGCAGTACTTC.